This T cell receptor beta chain was sequenced during a study of OX40 agonist ivuxolimab in advanced cancers. V lost 0 bases and J lost 0; bases outside the gene matches: 4. The CDR3 runs to 16 residues. The V gene's germline CDR1 is SGHRS and CDR2 YFSETQ. Assay used: immunoSEQ multiplex PCR; TCRdb lists only in-frame clones, some missing. The sample holds fewer than 90,000 clones, roughly nine tenths seen once. The chain has TRBV5-1 and TRBJ2-3; TRBD1 matches at 7 bases. The TCR comes from an adult with an advanced solid tumor such as melanoma, head and neck, liver or kidney cancer. The specimen comprised CD4+ or CD8+ T cells sorted from blood, sampled in a trial of the OX40 agonist ivuxolimab. The CDR3 here is CASSLATQGSTDTQYF. CDR3 bases: TGCGCCAGCAGCTTGGCTACACAGGGGAGCACAGATACGCAGTATTTT.